This TCR beta chain was found in a study of T cell responses to AZD1222 COVID-19 vaccine. This clone was detected only once. The CDR3 covers 13 residues. The germline V gene encodes CDR1 SGHAT and CDR2 FQNNGV. Trimming cost V 3 bases and J 6 bases, with 11 bases left between them. TCRdb keeps only in-frame clones here, not all; method: immunoSEQ multiplex PCR. The sample includes more than 85,000 clones, less than 90% of them seen just once. This receptor was obtained from an adult in good health. The chain joins TRBV11-2 to TRBJ1-2; D gene uncertain. The starting material was peripheral blood, obtained on day 0 of AZD1222 vaccination. The CDR3 here is CASSFADLNGYTF. For the CDR3, the DNA is TGTGCCAGCAGCTTCGCCGACCTGAATGGCTACACCTTC.